This T cell receptor beta chain was captured in a study of monozygotic twins with inflammatory bowel disease. A remark on this clonotype: What it recognizes is unknown.

Germline values: CDR1 SQVTM, CDR2 ANQGSEA. This CDR3 comprises 15 residues. Study observations and caveats: Between concordant and discordant twins, repertoire similarity failed to differ, a result that limited power may explain. Among the T cells, different subtypes could not be distinguished.

Each UMI, carrying a 6-nucleotide sample barcode, came from template switching. TCRdb re-called the 5' RACE reads; one entry per CDR3 protein, DNA not given. The table lists about 99,000 distinct CDR3 sequences. Sampling involved one blood draw (about 2.6 ml) for every donor. The sample comprised blood. This chain uses TRBV29-1 with TRBJ2-1; TCRdb's assignment of TRBD2 cannot be checked, as there is no DNA. The source of this sequence is a human donor with ulcerative colitis or Crohn's disease, or a healthy co-twin of an affected twin (not recorded which). CDR3 protein: CSVLTSGRVKDEQFF.